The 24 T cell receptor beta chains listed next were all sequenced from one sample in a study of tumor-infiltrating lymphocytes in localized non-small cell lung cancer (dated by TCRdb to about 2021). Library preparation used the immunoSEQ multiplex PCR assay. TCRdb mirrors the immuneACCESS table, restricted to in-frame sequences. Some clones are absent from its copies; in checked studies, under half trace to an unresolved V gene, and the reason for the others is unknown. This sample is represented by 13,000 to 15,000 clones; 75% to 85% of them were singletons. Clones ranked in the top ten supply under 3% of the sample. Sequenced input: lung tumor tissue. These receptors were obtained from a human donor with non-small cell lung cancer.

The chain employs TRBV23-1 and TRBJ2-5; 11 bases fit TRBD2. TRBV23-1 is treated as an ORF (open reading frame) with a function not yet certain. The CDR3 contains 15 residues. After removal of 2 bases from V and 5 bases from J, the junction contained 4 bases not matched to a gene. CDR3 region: CASSQRLAGWETQYF. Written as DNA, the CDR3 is TGCGCCAGCAGTCAAAGACTAGCGGGATGGGAGACCCAGTACTTC.

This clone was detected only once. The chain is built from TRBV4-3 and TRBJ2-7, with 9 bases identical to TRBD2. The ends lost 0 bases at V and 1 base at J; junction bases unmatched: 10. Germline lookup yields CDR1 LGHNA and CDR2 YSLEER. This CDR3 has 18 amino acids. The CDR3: CASSQEAISGSPSYEQYF. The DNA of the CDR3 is TGCGCCAGCAGCCAAGAGGCGATTAGCGGGAGTCCATCCTACGAGCAGTACTTC.

The CDR3 loop reads CTGGGSDTQYF. In DNA form, the CDR3 reads TGCACCGGCGGGGGGTCAGATACGCAGTATTTT. The chain links TRBV29-1 to TRBJ2-3; 8 nucleotides match TRBD2. Per germline, CDR1 SQVTM and CDR2 ANQGSEA. This CDR3 is 11 amino acids long.

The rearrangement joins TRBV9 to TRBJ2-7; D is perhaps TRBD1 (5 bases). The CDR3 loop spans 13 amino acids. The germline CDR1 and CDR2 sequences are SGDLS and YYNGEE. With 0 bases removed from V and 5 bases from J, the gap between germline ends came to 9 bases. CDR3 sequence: CASSVALRDEQYF. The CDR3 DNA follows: TGTGCCAGCAGCGTAGCTCTCAGGGACGAGCAGTACTTC.

CDR3 in amino acids: CASSQGRTKTEETQYF. The CDR3 DNA is TGCGCCAGCAGCCAAGGTCGGACCAAAACGGAAGAGACCCAGTACTTC. This chain links TRBV4-1 with TRBJ2-5, with D unresolved. V dropped 1 base and J dropped 3 bases, with 15 bases sitting between them. Germline V gene sequence: CDR1 MGHRA, CDR2 YSYEKL. The CDR3 consists of 16 residues.

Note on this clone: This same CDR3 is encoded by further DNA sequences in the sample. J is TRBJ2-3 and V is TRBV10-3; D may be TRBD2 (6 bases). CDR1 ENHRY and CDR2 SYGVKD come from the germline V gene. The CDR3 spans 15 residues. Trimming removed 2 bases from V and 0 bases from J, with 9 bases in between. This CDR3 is CAISEGSGSTDTQYF. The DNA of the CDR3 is TGTGCCATCAGTGAGGGGAGCGGGAGCACAGATACGCAGTATTTT.

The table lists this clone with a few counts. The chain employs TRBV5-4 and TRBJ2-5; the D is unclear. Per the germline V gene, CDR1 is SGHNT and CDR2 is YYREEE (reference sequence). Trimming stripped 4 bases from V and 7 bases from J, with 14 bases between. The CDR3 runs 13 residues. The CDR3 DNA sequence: TGTGCCAGCAGCCTTATAGGTACGGGGACCCAGTACTTC. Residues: CASSLIGTGTQYF.

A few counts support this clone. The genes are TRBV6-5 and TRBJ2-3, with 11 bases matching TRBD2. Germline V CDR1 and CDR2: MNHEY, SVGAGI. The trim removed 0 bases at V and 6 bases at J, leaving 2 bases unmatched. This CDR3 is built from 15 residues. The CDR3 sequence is CASSYSGTSGDTQYF. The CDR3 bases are TGTGCCAGCAGTTACTCAGGGACTAGCGGCGATACGCAGTATTTT.

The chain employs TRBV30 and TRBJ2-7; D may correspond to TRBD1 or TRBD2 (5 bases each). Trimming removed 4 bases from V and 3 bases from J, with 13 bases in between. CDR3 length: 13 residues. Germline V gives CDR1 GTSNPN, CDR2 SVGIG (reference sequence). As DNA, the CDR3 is TGTGCCTGGACCCCGGGACCGGACTACGAGCAGTACTTC. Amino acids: CAWTPGPDYEQYF.

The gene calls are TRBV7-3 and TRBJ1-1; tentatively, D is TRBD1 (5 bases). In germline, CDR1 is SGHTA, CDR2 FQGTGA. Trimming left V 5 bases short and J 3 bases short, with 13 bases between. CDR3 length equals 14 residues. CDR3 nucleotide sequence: TGTGCCAGCAGCCCAATGGGGACGGACACTGAAGCTTTCTTT. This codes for CASSPMGTDTEAFF.

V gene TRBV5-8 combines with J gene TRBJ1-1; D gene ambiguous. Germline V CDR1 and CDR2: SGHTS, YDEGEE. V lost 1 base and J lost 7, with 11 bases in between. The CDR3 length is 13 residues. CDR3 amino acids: CASSLIDRGEAFF. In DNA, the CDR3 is TGTGCCAGCAGCTTGATCGATCGGGGTGAAGCTTTCTTT.

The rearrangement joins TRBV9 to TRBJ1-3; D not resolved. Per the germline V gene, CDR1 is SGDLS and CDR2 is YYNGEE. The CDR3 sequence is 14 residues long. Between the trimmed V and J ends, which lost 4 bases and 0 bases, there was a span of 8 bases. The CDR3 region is CASSPQISGNTIYF. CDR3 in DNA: TGTGCCAGCAGCCCCCAGATCTCTGGAAACACCATATATTTT.

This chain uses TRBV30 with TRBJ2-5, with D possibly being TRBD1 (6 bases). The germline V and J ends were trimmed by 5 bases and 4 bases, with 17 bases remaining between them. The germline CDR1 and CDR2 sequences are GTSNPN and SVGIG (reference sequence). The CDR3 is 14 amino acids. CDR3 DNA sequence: TGTGCCTGGCGCAGTACAGGGTGGCGAGAGACCCAGTACTTC. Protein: CAWRSTGWRETQYF.

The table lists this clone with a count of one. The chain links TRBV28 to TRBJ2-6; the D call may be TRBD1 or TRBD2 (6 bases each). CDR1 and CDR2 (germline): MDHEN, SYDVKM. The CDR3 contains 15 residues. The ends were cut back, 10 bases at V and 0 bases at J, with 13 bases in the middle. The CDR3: CATKEGGSGANVLTF. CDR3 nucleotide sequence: TGTGCCACAAAAGAGGGGGGCTCTGGGGCCAACGTCCTGACTTTC.

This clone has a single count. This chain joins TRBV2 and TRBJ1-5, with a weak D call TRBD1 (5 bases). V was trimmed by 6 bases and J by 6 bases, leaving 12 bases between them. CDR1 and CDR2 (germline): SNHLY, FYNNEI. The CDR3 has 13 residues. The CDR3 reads CASRGREGQPQHF. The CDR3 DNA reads TGTGCCAGCAGGGGGCGCGAGGGTCAGCCCCAGCATTTT.

The chain's CDR3 is CARSLPGSSFGKLFF. DNA of the CDR3: TGTGCCAGAAGCTTGCCAGGGTCTTCTTTCGGAAAACTGTTTTTT. This chain joins TRBV5-3 and TRBJ1-4; a weak D match, TRBD1 (5 bases). TRBV5-3 is an ORF; its function is uncertain. The CDR3 has 15 amino acids. V lost 1 base and J 10 bases, leaving 17 bases between the germline ends.

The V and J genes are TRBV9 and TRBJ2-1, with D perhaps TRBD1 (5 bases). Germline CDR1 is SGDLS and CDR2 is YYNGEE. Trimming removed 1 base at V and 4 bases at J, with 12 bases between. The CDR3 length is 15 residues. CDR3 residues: CASSVNAGMYNEQFF. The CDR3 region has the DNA TGTGCCAGCAGCGTAAATGCAGGGATGTACAATGAGCAGTTCTTC.

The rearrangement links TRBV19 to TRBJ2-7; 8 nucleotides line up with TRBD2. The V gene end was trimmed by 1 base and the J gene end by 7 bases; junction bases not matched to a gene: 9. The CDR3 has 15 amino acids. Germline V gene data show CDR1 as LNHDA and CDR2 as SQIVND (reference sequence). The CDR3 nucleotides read TGTGCCAGTAGTATAGGCGCGGGAGGCGTCTTGGAGCAGTACTTC. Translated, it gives CASSIGAGGVLEQYF.

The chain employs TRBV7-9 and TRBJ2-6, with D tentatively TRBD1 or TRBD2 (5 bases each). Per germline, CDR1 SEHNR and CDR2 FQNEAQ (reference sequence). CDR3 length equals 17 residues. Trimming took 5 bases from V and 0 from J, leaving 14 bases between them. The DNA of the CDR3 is TGTGCCAGCAGCGCTGGGACGGCCTACTCTGGGGCCAACGTCCTGACTTTC. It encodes CASSAGTAYSGANVLTF. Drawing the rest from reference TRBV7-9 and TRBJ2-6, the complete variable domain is DTGVSQNPRHKITKRGQNVTFRCDPISEHNRLYWYRQTLGQGPEFLTYFQNEAQLEKSRLLSDRFSAERPKGSFSTLEIQRTEQGDSAMYLCASSAGTAYSGANVLTFGAGSRLTVL.

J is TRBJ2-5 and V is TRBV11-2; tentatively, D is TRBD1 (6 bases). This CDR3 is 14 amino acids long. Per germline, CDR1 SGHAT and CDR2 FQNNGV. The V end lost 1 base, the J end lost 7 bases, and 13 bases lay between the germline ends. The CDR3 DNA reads TGTGCCAGCAGCTTAGTTGGGGGCGGGCGGACCCAGTACTTC. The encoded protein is CASSLVGGGRTQYF.

CDR3: CASSLPGGSYNEQFF. In DNA form, the CDR3 reads TGCGCCAGCAGCTTGCCCGGGGGCTCCTACAATGAGCAGTTCTTC. The V call is TRBV5-1, the J call TRBJ2-1; D may be TRBD2 (6 bases). CDR1 is SGHRS, CDR2 YFSETQ, per germline. The CDR3 is made up of 15 amino acids. With 1 base removed from V and 0 bases from J, the gap between germline ends came to 8 bases.

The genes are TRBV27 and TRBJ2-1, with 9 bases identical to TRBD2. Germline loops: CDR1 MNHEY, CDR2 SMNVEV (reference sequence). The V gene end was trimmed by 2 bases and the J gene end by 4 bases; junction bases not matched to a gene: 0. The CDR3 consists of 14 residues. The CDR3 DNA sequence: TGTGCCAGCAGTTTAGCGGGAGGGTACAATGAGCAGTTCTTC. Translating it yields CASSLAGGYNEQFF.

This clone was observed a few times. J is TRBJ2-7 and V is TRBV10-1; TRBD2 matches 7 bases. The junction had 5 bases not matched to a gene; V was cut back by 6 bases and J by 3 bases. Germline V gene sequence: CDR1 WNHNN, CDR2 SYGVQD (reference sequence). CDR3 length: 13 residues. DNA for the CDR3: TGCGCCAGCAGCTACGGACTAGTCTACGAGCAGTACTTC. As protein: CASSYGLVYEQYF.

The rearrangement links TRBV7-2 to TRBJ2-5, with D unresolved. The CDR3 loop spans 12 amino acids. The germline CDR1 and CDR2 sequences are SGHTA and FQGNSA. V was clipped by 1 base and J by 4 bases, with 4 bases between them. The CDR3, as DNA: TGTGCCAGCAGCTTAGTTGGAGAGACCCAGTACTTC. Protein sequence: CASSLVGETQYF.